A selection of T cell receptor beta chains follows, all from one sample in a study of blood T cell repertoires in COVID-19. Sequenced by immunoSEQ multiplex PCR; TCRdb stores in-frame clones only, minus some. The sample carries about 69,000 clones, roughly 88% recorded once. The sample consisted of peripheral blood. Every receptor here comes from a man aged 25 to 40 with acute or convalescent COVID-19. The conserved cysteine and the conserved F or W are not part of the CDR3 here. D genes are given only for firm matches. Clone size, where shown, is once, few, many, or a class for clones that have expanded.

>NA|NA|TRBV25-1
ASSTSKGVGTEAF
>NA|NA|TRBV13
ASSSERYEQY
>NA|NA|TRBV5-1
ASSLLGGNSPLH
>NA|NA|TRBV30
AWTRGYDTEAF
>NA|TRBD2|TRBV7-3
ASSLTGGRRTDTQY
>NA|NA|TRBV18
ASSPRGMNTEAF
>NA|NA|TRBV11-3
ASSLSFGGSTGELF
>NA|TRBD2|TRBV29-1
SVERGTSGTNEQF
>NA|NA|TRBV7-9
ASSPGDLAKNIQY
>few|NA|TRBV7-6
ASSPRPPTRGDTQY
>few|TRBD1|TRBV18
ASSEPPGQGYGYT
>NA|NA|TRBV6-4
ASSVRMNTEAF
>few|NA|TRBV5-1
ASSYSGSPNYGYT
>NA|NA|TRBV12-3/TRBV12-4
ASAGTRTSPLH
>NA|TRBD1|TRBV15
ATSNARGSDEQF
>NA|TRBD1|TRBV23-1
ASSRRPTGDISSGNTIY
>once|TRBD1|TRBV20-1
SASGGQGTDTQY
>few|NA|TRBV6-1
ASSEKRGQGNTIY
>once|TRBD1|TRBV19
ASSTPRTGTNEKLF
>NA|TRBD2|TRBV15
ATSTGTSGATDTQY
>NA|NA|TRBV9
ASSTGSSGNTIY
>few|TRBD1|TRBV5-4
ASSLDGTGVNTEAF
>NA|TRBD1|TRBV5-1
ASSLAFSISRHGTGNEKLF
>NA|NA|TRBV3-1/TRBV3-2
ASSQDRVSGNTIY
>NA|NA|TRBV5-1
ASSLDSNQPQH
>NA|TRBD2|TRBV7-8
ASSSQRLAGGNEQF
>NA|NA|TRBV19
ASSIPQGSNYGYT
>few|TRBD2|TRBV19
ASSRTSGSLFYEQF
>NA|TRBD2|TRBV12-5
ASGWEGLAETQY
>NA|NA|TRBV10-3
AISDSKGAEAF
>NA|NA|TRBV9
ASSALDWARGETQY
>NA|NA|TRBV7-9
ASSLDTTEAF
>NA|NA|TRBV18
ASSPDTKQHYGYT
>NA|NA|TRBV3-1/TRBV3-2
ASSQAGNSNQPQH
>NA|TRBD1|TRBV5-1
ASSADGQGNYGYT
>NA|NA|TRBV7-2
ASSLRAGDSPLH
>once|TRBD1|TRBV6-5
ASRDRGGGELF
>few|TRBD1|TRBV5-1
ASSMRTGGQTNYGYT
>NA|NA|TRBV6-6
ASSPPPGTYNEQF
>NA|TRBD1|TRBV5-1
ASTLGGADRDGYT
>NA|TRBD1|TRBV2
ASRAGQNNYGYT
>NA|NA|TRBV29-1
SVVMRVNTEAF
>once|TRBD2|TRBV5-4
ASSSQRAGSYNEQF
>NA|NA|TRBV7-9
ASSEAGTEHNYGYT
>NA|TRBD1|TRBV7-3
ASSLYRDRGTEAF
>NA|NA|TRBV30
AWSVHSYGYT
>NA|TRBD1|TRBV5-1
ASSLGLADRGQDSTGELF
>once|NA|TRBV5-1
ASSLGSGNSPLH
>few|NA|TRBV9
ASTIGQSGTDTQY
>NA|NA|TRBV19
ASSRANAYEQY
>NA|TRBD1|TRBV9
ASSVTGAMNTEAF
>once|NA|TRBV5-1
ASSLDWEDGYT
>NA|TRBD1|TRBV28
ASSSTGAYGYT
>NA|TRBD1|TRBV6-5
ASSVGTASNQPQH
>NA|NA|TRBV11-2
ASSLLLSGANVLT